These 8 T cell receptor beta chains originate from one sample sequenced in a study of cytomegalovirus exposure and HLA in healthy donors (dated by TCRdb to 2016 to 2017). Library preparation was by the immunoSEQ multiplex PCR assay. The source is immuneACCESS, and TCRdb retained only in-frame sequences with V and J called. Part of the clones is not carried over; for the studies checked, unresolved V genes explain less than half of this, and the remainder is unexplained. For this sample there are approximately 54,000 clones; around 90% appear just once. The leading ten clones occupy about 8.1% of the sample. Material for sequencing was PBMCs. These receptors were collected from a woman between 18 and 30 years old in good health and CMV-seropositive.

This clone was detected once. The CDR3 is CASSQAGGLYNEQFF. In nucleotides, the CDR3 is TGCGCCAGCAGCCAAGCAGGGGGGTTGTACAATGAGCAGTTCTTC. V and J are TRBV4-3 and TRBJ2-1; possibly TRBD1 for D (7 bases). Germline CDR1 LGHNA, CDR2 YSLEER. V was shortened by 1 base and J by 4 bases, with 11 bases between the two germline ends. This CDR3 has 15 amino acids.

The chain links TRBV29-1 to TRBJ2-5; D is perhaps TRBD1 (5 bases). Trimming removed 4 bases from V and 5 bases from J, with 17 bases in between. The CDR3 is 14 amino acids. Germline CDR1 and CDR2: SQVTM and ANQGSEA. CDR3 region: CSVVDITVGETQYF. CDR3 bases: TGCAGCGTTGTGGACATAACAGTCGGGGAGACCCAGTACTTC.

This sequence joins TRBV5-1 and TRBJ2-1, with TRBD2 identical over 12 bases. This CDR3 spans 15 amino acids. V lost 4 bases, J lost 8 bases, and 7 bases stayed unmatched. Germline values: CDR1 SGHRS, CDR2 YFSETQ. The CDR3 loop reads CASSISSGGAYEQFF. CDR3 bases: TGCGCCAGCAGCATCTCTAGCGGGGGGGCCTATGAGCAGTTCTTC.

The gene calls are TRBV6-1 and TRBJ1-5; TRBD1 matches 7 bases. V shed 6 bases, J shed 7 bases, and the junction held 12 bases outside the gene matches. Looked up from germline, CDR1 is MNHNS and CDR2 is SASEGT. This CDR3 spans 15 amino acids. The CDR3: CASRQGGRGGQPQHF. The CDR3, as DNA: TGTGCCAGCAGACAAGGGGGCAGGGGCGGGCAGCCCCAGCATTTT.

The CDR3 DNA follows: TGTGCCAGCAGGACCGGGACAGGGGTTTATGGCTACACCTTC. This encodes CASRTGTGVYGYTF. This chain connects TRBV6-1 to TRBJ1-2, with TRBD1 matching 10 bases. The length of the CDR3 is 14 residues. Per the germline V gene, CDR1 is MNHNS and CDR2 is SASEGT. Losses at the gene ends were 6 bases for V and 5 bases for J; bases not matched to a gene: 6.

This clone was seen just once. The rearrangement uses TRBV7-6 and TRBJ2-3; D is undetermined. Germline assignment: CDR1 SGHVS and CDR2 FNYEAQ. V lost 2 bases and J 0 bases, leaving 15 bases between the germline ends. The CDR3 sequence is 17 residues long. CDR3 coding DNA: TGTGCCAGCAGCTTATCGTTTGCTGGCGGAAGCACAGATACGCAGTATTTT. This sequence encodes CASSLSFAGGSTDTQYF.

The rearrangement links TRBV11-2 to TRBJ2-3; no clear D gene. The CDR3 loop spans 14 amino acids. CDR1 and CDR2 (germline): SGHAT, FQNNGV. The V gene lost 3 bases and the J gene lost 1 base, with 8 bases spanning the gap. CDR3 sequence (DNA): TGTGCCAGCAGCTTTAGTGCCCGCACAGATACGCAGTATTTT. Protein: CASSFSARTDTQYF.

This chain joins TRBV19 and TRBJ2-5; no clear D. This CDR3 region has 12 residues. V lost 7 bases and J 7 bases, leaving 13 bases between the germline ends. CDR1 LNHDA and CDR2 SQIVND come from the germline V gene (reference sequence). The chain's CDR3 is CASIGPGRTQYF. CDR3 nucleotide sequence: TGTGCCAGTATAGGTCCAGGTCGGACCCAGTACTTC.